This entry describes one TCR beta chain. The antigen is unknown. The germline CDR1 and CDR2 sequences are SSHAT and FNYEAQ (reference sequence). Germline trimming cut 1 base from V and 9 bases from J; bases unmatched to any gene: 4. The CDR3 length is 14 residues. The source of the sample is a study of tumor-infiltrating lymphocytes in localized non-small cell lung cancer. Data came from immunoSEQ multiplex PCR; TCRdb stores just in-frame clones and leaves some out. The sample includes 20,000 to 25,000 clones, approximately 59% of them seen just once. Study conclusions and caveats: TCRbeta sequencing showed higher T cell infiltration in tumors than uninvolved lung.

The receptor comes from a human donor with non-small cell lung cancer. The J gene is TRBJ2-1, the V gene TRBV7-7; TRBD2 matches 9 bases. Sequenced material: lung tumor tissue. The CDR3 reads CASSLDSGSGEQFF. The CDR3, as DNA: TGTGCCAGCAGCTTAGATAGCGGGAGTGGTGAGCAGTTCTTC.